The rows below give T cell receptor beta chains drawn from one sample of a study of T-cell reconstitution after alpha-beta-depleted transplantation in children. TCRdb processed the PCR reads anew with MiXCR; each CDR3 protein has one entry. The sample lists around 580,000 distinct CDR3 sequences, over 25% seen once, with 30% to 45% in the top ten. Material: PBMCs, obtained before TCRalphabeta/CD19-depleted stem cell transplant. These receptors all come from a boy younger than two with Wiskott-Aldrich syndrome, due to receive a stem cell transplant. CDR3s include the opening cysteine and the closing phenylalanine or tryptophan. The D gene is left open where the match is weak. Clone sizes are given selectively: once, few, many, or a class where the clone is expanded.

>TRBV7-2|NA|TRBJ2-1|TRBD2
TGTGCCAGCAGCTTAGTGCGGGAGGGACATGAGCAGTTCTTC
CASSLVREGHEQFF
>TRBV6-4|few|TRBJ2-3|NA
TGTGCCAGCAGTGACTCAAAAGATACGCAGTATTTT
CASSDSKDTQYF
>TRBV12-3/TRBV12-4|few|TRBJ2-3|NA
TGTGCCAGCAGTCCTGGAGTTAGCACAGATACGCAGTATTTT
CASSPGVSTDTQYF
>TRBV2|few|TRBJ2-1|NA
TGTGCCAGCAGGGAGTGGGGCAATAATGAGCAGTTCTTC
CASREWGNNEQFF
>TRBV5-1|NA|TRBJ1-1|NA
TGCGCCAGCAGCTTGGTTGCGGGGCCGATGAACACTGAAGCTTTCTTT
CASSLVAGPMNTEAFF
>TRBV24-1|NA|TRBJ2-1|TRBD2
TGTGCCACCAGTCATAGCGGGAGCGCCTACAATGAGCAGTTCTTC
CATSHSGSAYNEQFF
>TRBV15|few|TRBJ2-7|TRBD1
TGTGCCACCAGCAGAGGGGCAGGGGGCGCACTGAGTGAGCAGTACTTC
CATSRGAGGALSEQYF
>TRBV5-1|NA|TRBJ1-2|TRBD1
TGCGCCAGCAGCCGGGACAGGGGTGAGGGCTACACCTTC
CASSRDRGEGYTF
>TRBV27|NA|TRBJ2-7|TRBD2
TGTGCCAGCAAGGGACTAGCGGTCGGCGAGCAGTACTTC
CASKGLAVGEQYF
>TRBV7-9|once|TRBJ2-1|NA
TGTGCCAGCAGCTTAGGGGCTAATCACAATGAGCAGTTCTTC
CASSLGANHNEQFF
>TRBV11-3|few|TRBJ2-1|TRBD1
TGTGCCAGCAGCGATCGACAGGGGGCCGACAATGAGCAGTTCTTC
CASSDRQGADNEQFF
>TRBV20-1|NA|TRBJ2-1|NA
TGCAGTGCTAGGGCTTCGGGCCGGAGCTCCTACAATGAGCAGTTCTTC
CSARASGRSSYNEQFF
>TRBV21-1|few|TRBJ2-3|NA
TGTGCCAGCACCACCTATATCGGGGTTACTAGCACAGATACGCAGTATTTT
CASTTYIGVTSTDTQYF
>TRBV6-1|few|TRBJ2-7|NA
TGTGCCAGCAGCCCGTTTGTCAGGGGAGACGGCTACGAGCAGTACTTC
CASSPFVRGDGYEQYF
>TRBV5-6|many|TRBJ2-1|NA
TGTGCCAGCAGCTCGCTCAGCGGCCGCTACAATGAGCAGTTCTTC
CASSSLSGRYNEQFF
>TRBV6-2/TRBV6-3|few|TRBJ2-7|TRBD2
TGTGCCAGCAGATCTAGCGGGAGTTACGAGCAGTACTTC
CASRSSGSYEQYF
>TRBV5-1|NA|TRBJ2-3|NA
TGCGCCAGCAGCTTGGAATTTGCAGATACGCAGTATTTT
CASSLEFADTQYF
>TRBV6-1|NA|TRBJ2-1|NA
TGTGCCAGCAGTGATAAGTACAATGAGCAGTTCTTC
CASSDKYNEQFF
>TRBV2|NA|TRBJ1-5|NA
TGTGCCAATTCCAATTCGGGCCTTAGCAATCAGCCCCAGCATTTT
CANSNSGLSNQPQHF
>TRBV6-5|NA|TRBJ2-3|TRBD2
TGTGCCAGCAGTTACTCACGGCTCGCGGGAGGCAGCACAGATACGCAGTATTTT
CASSYSRLAGGSTDTQYF
>TRBV5-1|few|TRBJ2-2|TRBD2
TGCGCCAGCTCGCTTACTAGCGGGAGAGATACCGGGGAGCTGTTTTTT
CASSLTSGRDTGELFF
>TRBV20-1|NA|TRBJ2-1|TRBD2
TGCAGTGCTAGAGACTTGACGCCGCTAGCGGGGAGACAGCAGTTCTTC
CSARDLTPLAGRQQFF
>TRBV5-1|NA|TRBJ2-3|NA
TGCGCCAGCAGCTTGGTGGCCAGAAAAGCGGATACGCAGTATTTT
CASSLVARKADTQYF
>TRBV9|few|TRBJ2-4|TRBD2
TGTGCCAGCAGCGTAGGATCGTCGCGGGAGTTGAGAAACATTCAGTACTTC
CASSVGSSRELRNIQYF
>TRBV14|NA|TRBJ2-7|NA
TGTGCCAGCAGCCAAGATCGCTTTTGGGTCGAGTCCTACGAGCAGTACTTC
CASSQDRFWVESYEQYF
>TRBV5-1|few|TRBJ2-1|NA
TGCGCCAGCAGCCCTTTAGACTCAAGCTCCTACAATGAGCAGTTCTTC
CASSPLDSSSYNEQFF